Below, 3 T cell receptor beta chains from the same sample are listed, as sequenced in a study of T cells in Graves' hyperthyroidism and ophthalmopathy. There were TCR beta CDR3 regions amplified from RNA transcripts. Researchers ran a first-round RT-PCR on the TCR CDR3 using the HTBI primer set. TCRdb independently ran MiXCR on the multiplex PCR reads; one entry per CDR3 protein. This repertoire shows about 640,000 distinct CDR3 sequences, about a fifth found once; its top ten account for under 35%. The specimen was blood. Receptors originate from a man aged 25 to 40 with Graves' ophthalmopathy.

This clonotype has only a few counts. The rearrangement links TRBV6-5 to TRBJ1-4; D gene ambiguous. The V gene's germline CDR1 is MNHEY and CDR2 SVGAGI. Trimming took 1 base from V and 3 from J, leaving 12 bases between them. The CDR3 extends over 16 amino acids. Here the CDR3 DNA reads TGTGCCAGCAGTTACTTAACACCGACGGCTAATGAAAAACTGTTTTTT. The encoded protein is CASSYLTPTANEKLFF.

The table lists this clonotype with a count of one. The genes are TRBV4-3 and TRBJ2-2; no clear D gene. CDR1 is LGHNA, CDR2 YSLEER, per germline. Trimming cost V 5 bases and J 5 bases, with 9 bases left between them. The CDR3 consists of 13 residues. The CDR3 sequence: CASSFRPTGELFF. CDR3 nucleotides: TGCGCCAGCAGCTTCCGACCTACCGGGGAGCTGTTTTTT.

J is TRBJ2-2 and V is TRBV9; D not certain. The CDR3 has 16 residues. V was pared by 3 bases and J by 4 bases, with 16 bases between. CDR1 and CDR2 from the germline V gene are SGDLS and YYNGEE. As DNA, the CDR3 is TGTGCCAGCAGCGCGGATATAGACCGAGCCACCGGGGAGCTGTTTTTT. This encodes CASSADIDRATGELFF.